A selection of T cell receptor beta chains follows, all from one sample in a study of blood T cells in healthy people across ages. TCRdb used MiXCR to reprocess the 5' RACE reads, holding one entry per CDR3 protein. In the table there are about 650,000 distinct CDR3 sequences, 32% of which are singletons. The material sequenced was blood. The source is a woman older than 75 in good health. CDR3s include the opening cysteine and the closing phenylalanine or tryptophan. The order of the fields is D gene, J gene, clone size, V gene, CDR3 protein, CDR3 DNA. D genes are given only for firm matches. Size is omitted from some rows. Given values are once, few, many or a class for expanded clones.

>NA|TRBJ1-1|few|TRBV3-1
CASSQRENTEAFF
TGTGCCAGCAGCCAACGGGAGAACACTGAAGCTTTCTTT
>NA|TRBJ1-2|many|TRBV20-1
CSAGTVILYGYTF
TGCAGTGCTGGGACGGTGATCCTCTATGGCTACACCTTC
>TRBD2|TRBJ2-7|many|TRBV6-1
CASSVLGLAGSEQYF
TGTGCCAGCAGTGTCCTGGGACTAGCGGGGAGCGAGCAGTACTTC
>NA|TRBJ2-3|few|TRBV5-1
CASSFQPTSSTDTQYF
TGCGCCAGCAGCTTTCAACCGACTAGTAGCACAGATACGCAGTATTTT
>NA|TRBJ1-6|NA|TRBV7-2
CAGSPSGSVNSPLHF
TGTGCCGGCAGCCCCTCGGGGTCGGTGAATTCACCCCTCCACTTT
>TRBD1|TRBJ1-4|NA|TRBV10-3
CAISQGAAGEKLFF
TGTGCCATCAGCCAGGGGGCCGCCGGGGAAAAACTGTTTTTT
>NA|TRBJ1-2|many|TRBV7-2
CASSLTGGGGYGYTF
TGTGCCAGCAGCTTGACCGGGGGGGGCGGCTATGGCTACACCTTC
>TRBD1|TRBJ1-1|few|TRBV2
CASLGRDRGYTEAFF
TGTGCCAGCCTTGGACGGGACAGGGGTTACACTGAAGCTTTCTTT
>NA|TRBJ1-5|NA|TRBV6-2/TRBV6-3
CASSYSRRGPDQPQHF
TGTGCCAGCAGTTACTCGCGGCGAGGGCCCGATCAGCCCCAGCATTTT
>TRBD2|TRBJ2-1|NA|TRBV5-1
CASSWGDYGNEQFF
TGCGCCAGCAGCTGGGGGGACTACGGCAATGAGCAGTTCTTC
>NA|TRBJ1-2|many|TRBV5-1
CASSSTGSNYGYTF
TGCGCCAGCAGCTCTACAGGGAGCAACTATGGCTACACCTTC
>NA|TRBJ2-5|NA|TRBV9
CAGSIEAGWETQYF
TGTGCCGGCAGCATAGAGGCAGGGTGGGAGACCCAGTACTTC
>NA|TRBJ2-3|NA|TRBV7-9
CASSPTGRPSTDTQYF
TGTGCCAGCAGCCCAACAGGGAGACCTAGCACAGATACGCAGTATTTT
>NA|TRBJ2-7|once|TRBV5-1
CASSSKQGGHNEQYF
TGCGCCAGCAGCTCAAAACAGGGGGGGCACAATGAGCAGTACTTC
>NA|TRBJ2-1|few|TRBV7-3
CASSGTGRRDNEQFF
TGTGCCAGCAGCGGTACAGGGCGGCGGGACAATGAGCAGTTCTTC
>NA|TRBJ1-1|many|TRBV5-1
CASSSTGTGAFF
TGCGCCAGCAGCAGCACCGGGACCGGAGCTTTCTTT
>TRBD1|TRBJ2-1|NA|TRBV6-2/TRBV6-3
CASSRFRGQGANNEQFF
TGTGCCAGCAGTCGGTTTAGGGGACAGGGGGCGAACAATGAGCAGTTCTTC
>NA|TRBJ2-3|NA|TRBV5-1
CASSLDSPWADTQYF
TGCGCCAGCAGCTTGGACAGTCCCTGGGCAGATACGCAGTATTTT
>NA|TRBJ1-4|NA|TRBV20-1
CSASFRGGSEKLFF
TGCAGTGCTAGTTTCAGGGGTGGAAGTGAAAAACTGTTTTTT
>NA|TRBJ2-7|many|TRBV3-1
CASSQGRGSHEQYF
TGTGCCAGCAGCCAAGGCCGGGGGTCCCACGAGCAGTACTTC
>NA|TRBJ2-5|many|TRBV7-3
CASSLAAQETQYF
TGTGCCAGCAGTTTAGCAGCACAAGAGACCCAGTACTTC
>TRBD2|TRBJ2-3|many|TRBV14
CASSQDSVRLAVTDTQYF
TGTGCCAGCAGCCAAGATTCTGTCCGACTAGCTGTAACAGATACGCAGTATTTT
>NA|TRBJ1-2|many|TRBV18
CASSPQDDYGYTF
TGTGCCAGCTCACCCCAGGATGACTATGGCTACACCTTC
>NA|TRBJ1-2|many|TRBV7-2
CASSLGAGTLYGYTF
TGTGCCAGCAGCTTAGGCGCGGGAACCCTCTATGGCTACACCTTC
>NA|TRBJ2-7|many|TRBV7-2
CASSLSGGGGPKDEQYF
TGTGCCAGCAGCTTATCTGGTGGGGGGGGGCCAAAGGACGAGCAGTACTTC
>TRBD2|TRBJ2-1|NA|TRBV9
CASSVEIGLAVEQFF
TGTGCCAGCAGCGTTGAAATCGGACTAGCGGTCGAACAGTTCTTC
>NA|TRBJ2-5|many|TRBV6-1
CASQRGLQETQYF
TGTGCCAGTCAACGGGGGCTTCAAGAGACCCAGTACTTC
>NA|TRBJ1-2|NA|TRBV20-1
CSAGGGGREDGYTF
TGCAGTGCCGGAGGGGGGGGAAGGGAGGATGGCTACACCTTC
>NA|TRBJ1-2|many|TRBV25-1
CASSGPTGPYNYGYTF
TGTGCCAGCAGTGGTCCAACAGGGCCCTATAACTATGGCTACACCTTC
>NA|TRBJ1-1|few|TRBV27
CASSTGARSNTEAFF
TGTGCCAGCAGTACCGGTGCGCGATCGAACACTGAAGCTTTCTTT
>TRBD1|TRBJ2-7|NA|TRBV7-9
CASSEDRGGNDQYF
TGTGCCAGCAGCGAGGACAGGGGTGGGAATGATCAGTACTTC
>NA|TRBJ2-2|few|TRBV27
CASSFSGLSTGELFF
TGTGCCAGCAGTTTTTCTGGACTTTCCACCGGGGAGCTGTTTTTT
>TRBD2|TRBJ2-3|NA|TRBV20-1
CSASRTSGVTDTQYF
TGCAGTGCTTCAAGGACTAGCGGGGTCACAGATACGCAGTATTTT
>TRBD2|TRBJ2-2|many|TRBV10-3
CAIIPGGRGTGELFF
TGTGCCATCATACCGGGGGGGCGTGGCACCGGGGAGCTGTTTTTT
>TRBD1|TRBJ2-1|NA|TRBV4-1
CASSQVLTGGGDYNEQFF
TGCGCCAGCAGCCAAGTGTTAACAGGGGGCGGAGATTACAATGAGCAGTTCTTC
>TRBD1|TRBJ1-5|few|TRBV30
CAWGDRGSQPQHF
TGTGCCTGGGGGGACAGGGGTTCCCAGCCCCAGCATTTT
>NA|TRBJ1-2|many|TRBV28
CASREGGSNYGYTF
TGTGCCAGCAGGGAGGGGGGGTCTAACTATGGCTACACCTTC
>NA|TRBJ1-6|NA|TRBV6-2/TRBV6-3
CASSYRVGNSPLHF
TGTGCCAGCAGTTATCGGGTCGGGAATTCACCCCTCCACTTT
>NA|TRBJ1-5|NA|TRBV19
CASSTESNQPQHF
TGTGCCAGTAGTACCGAAAGCAATCAGCCCCAGCATTTT
>NA|TRBJ2-1|few|TRBV9
CASSLQANPYNEQFF
TGTGCCAGCAGCCTCCAGGCGAATCCCTACAATGAGCAGTTCTTC
>NA|TRBJ1-1|NA|TRBV28
CASSFVQNTEAFF
TGTGCCAGCAGTTTTGTACAGAACACTGAAGCTTTCTTT
>TRBD1|TRBJ2-5|once|TRBV9
CASSWGQGDGETQYF
TGTGCCAGCAGCTGGGGACAGGGGGATGGAGAGACCCAGTACTTC
>NA|TRBJ2-3|NA|TRBV7-3
CASSPTGTGTHTQYF
TGTGCCAGCAGTCCTACCGGGACGGGCACGCATACGCAGTATTTT
>NA|TRBJ1-1|few|TRBV7-9
CASSLNNPNTEAFF
TGTGCCAGCAGCTTAAATAATCCGAACACTGAAGCTTTCTTT
>NA|TRBJ1-1|NA|TRBV9
CASSARQVQSGEAFF
TGTGCCAGCAGCGCCCGACAGGTCCAGAGCGGTGAAGCTTTCTTT
>NA|TRBJ1-2|many|TRBV10-3
CAISGDSRVYGYTF
TGTGCCATCAGTGGCGACAGCCGGGTCTATGGCTACACCTTC
>NA|TRBJ2-3|once|TRBV27
CASSLASPARGDTQYF
TGTGCCAGCAGTTTAGCAAGCCCCGCACGCGGAGATACGCAGTATTTT
>TRBD2|TRBJ2-1|many|TRBV12-3/TRBV12-4
CASSLGTSGARGHNEQFF
TGTGCCAGCAGTCTCGGGACTAGCGGGGCCAGGGGACACAATGAGCAGTTCTTC
>TRBD1|TRBJ1-5|many|TRBV18
CASSHRDRGINQPQHF
TGTGCCAGCTCCCACCGGGACAGGGGCATTAATCAGCCCCAGCATTTT
>TRBD1|TRBJ2-5|many|TRBV5-1
CASGTGGWETQYF
TGCGCCAGCGGGACAGGGGGCTGGGAGACCCAGTACTTC
>TRBD1|TRBJ2-7|many|TRBV27
CASSRGTGPRRSEQYF
TGTGCCAGCAGCCGCGGGACAGGCCCTCGAAGAAGCGAGCAGTACTTC
>TRBD2|TRBJ2-3|many|TRBV9
CASSARAGTGADTQYF
TGTGCCAGCAGCGCAAGAGCGGGGACCGGCGCAGATACGCAGTATTTT
>NA|TRBJ2-1|many|TRBV7-6
CASSLADNEQFF
TGTGCCAGCAGCTTAGCTGACAATGAGCAGTTCTTC
>TRBD2|TRBJ2-1|NA|TRBV5-1
CASSTGTSGSGYNEQFF
TGCGCCAGCAGCACCGGGACTAGCGGGAGCGGTTACAATGAGCAGTTCTTC
>NA|TRBJ2-3|many|TRBV7-7
CASSDSPRSTDTQYF
TGTGCTAGCAGCGACAGCCCACGAAGCACAGATACGCAGTATTTT
>NA|TRBJ2-2|few|TRBV12-5
CASGFWGGLAPRAGELFF
TGTGCTAGTGGTTTTTGGGGGGGCCTGGCACCGAGGGCCGGGGAGCTGTTTTTT
>NA|TRBJ1-2|few|TRBV9
CASSVDITGKKNYGYTF
TGTGCCAGCAGCGTAGATATAACAGGGAAAAAAAACTATGGCTACACCTTC
>TRBD1|TRBJ1-2|few|TRBV3-1
CASSQDWGQGRDGYTF
TGTGCCAGCAGCCAAGATTGGGGACAGGGAAGGGATGGCTACACCTTC